The T cell receptor (beta chain) under discussion was sequenced for a study of T cell repertoires in cytomegalovirus infection. Study information: Peptides in the study included HLA-C-restricted and HLA-B-restricted CMV epitopes. Public signatures in TCR beta pointed to CMV infection and matching HLA type.

One entry per CDR3 protein results from TCRdb running MiXCR on the reads. The sample includes roughly 500,000 distinct CDR3 sequences, roughly 46% of them seen just once. This clonotype occurred a few times. The antigen is not known. V was cut by 3 bases and J by 7 bases, with 19 bases left in between. The CDR3 covers 16 residues. Germline loops: CDR1 SGHVS, CDR2 FQNEAQ. The TCR comes from a human donor in good health (CMV status not recorded). Some clones in this sample may be carry-over from other donors' samples. The rearrangement uses TRBV7-8 and TRBJ2-1; no reliable D call. The sample in question was cultured PBMCs, obtained from culture after CMV antigen stimulation. The CDR3 spells CASSFAAETLGNEQFF. DNA for the CDR3: TGTGCCAGCAGCTTTGCTGCCGAGACTTTAGGGAATGAGCAGTTCTTC.